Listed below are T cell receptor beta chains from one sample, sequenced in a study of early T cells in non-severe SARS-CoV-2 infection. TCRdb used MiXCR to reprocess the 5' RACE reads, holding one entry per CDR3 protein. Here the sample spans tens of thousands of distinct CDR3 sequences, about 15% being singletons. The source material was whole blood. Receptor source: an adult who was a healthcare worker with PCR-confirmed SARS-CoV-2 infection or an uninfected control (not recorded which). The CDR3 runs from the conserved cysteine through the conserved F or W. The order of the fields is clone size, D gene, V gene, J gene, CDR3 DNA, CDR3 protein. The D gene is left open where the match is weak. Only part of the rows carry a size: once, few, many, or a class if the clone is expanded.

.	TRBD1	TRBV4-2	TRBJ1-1	TGTGCCAGCAGCCAAGTGGCCGGGACAGGGGGCTTTGAAGCTTTCTTT	CASSQVAGTGGFEAFF
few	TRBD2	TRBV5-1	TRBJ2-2	TGCGCCAGCAGCTCGGGACTAGCGGGGGGCGGCACCGGGGAGCTGTTTTTT	CASSSGLAGGGTGELFF
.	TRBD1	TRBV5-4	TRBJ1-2	TGTGCCAGCAGTACAGGGGGCGCAGGTGGCTACACCTTC	CASSTGGAGGYTF
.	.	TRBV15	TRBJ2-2	TGTGCCACCAGCAGAGAAGGGTCTAGGAACACCGGGGAGCTGTTTTTT	CATSREGSRNTGELFF
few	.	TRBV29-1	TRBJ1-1	TGCAGCAGCAGGGAGAACACTGAAGCTTTCTTT	CSSRENTEAFF
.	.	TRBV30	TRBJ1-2	TGTGCCTGGACAGGGTTTCGGGGTGGCTACACCTTC	CAWTGFRGGYTF
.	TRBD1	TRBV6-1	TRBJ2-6	TGTGCCGGACTCGGCAGGGGGTTATCTGGGGCCAACGTCCTGACTTTC	CAGLGRGLSGANVLTF
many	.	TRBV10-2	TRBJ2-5	TGCGCCAGCAGTGCCCCGGGACTGCAAGAGACCCAGTACTTC	CASSAPGLQETQYF
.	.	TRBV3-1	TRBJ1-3	TGTGCCAGCAGCCAAGAACGAACACCCCCCGGGAACACCATATATTTT	CASSQERTPPGNTIYF
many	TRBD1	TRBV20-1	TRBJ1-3	TGCAGTGCCCCATACAGGGGTCGGAACACCATATATTTT	CSAPYRGRNTIYF
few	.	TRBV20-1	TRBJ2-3	TGCAGTGCTAAAATCTGGCGGAACACAGATACGCAGTATTTT	CSAKIWRNTDTQYF
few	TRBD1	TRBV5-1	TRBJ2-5	TGCGCCAGCAGCCCAGGACAGGGGGAGACCCAGTACTTC	CASSPGQGETQYF
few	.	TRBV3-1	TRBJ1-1	TGTGCCAGCAGCCTGGAGGGACGCTGGAACACTGAAGCTTTCTTT	CASSLEGRWNTEAFF
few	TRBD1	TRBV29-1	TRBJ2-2	TGCAGCGTTGCCGGACAGGGTAGCACCGGGGAGCTGTTTTTT	CSVAGQGSTGELFF
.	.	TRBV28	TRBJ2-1	TGTGCCAGCGAAGACGAAGGCCCTCAGTTCTTC	CASEDEGPQFF
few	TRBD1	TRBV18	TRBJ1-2	TGTGCCAGCTCACCCCATCAGGGGGAAGGCTACACCTTC	CASSPHQGEGYTF
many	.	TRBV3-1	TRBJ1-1	TGTGCCAGCAGCCAAGACAGGGGCACTGAAGCTTTCTTT	CASSQDRGTEAFF
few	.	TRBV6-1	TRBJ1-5	TGTGCCAGCAGTGAGAGGGGAAATCAGCCCCAGCATTTT	CASSERGNQPQHF
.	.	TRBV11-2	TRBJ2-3	TGTGCCAGCAGCTTAGCGAGGGTTTGGGCAGATACGCAGTATTTT	CASSLARVWADTQYF
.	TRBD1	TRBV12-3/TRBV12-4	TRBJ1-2	TGTGCCAGCAGTCAACAGCAGGGGGCTAACTATGGCTACACCTTC	CASSQQQGANYGYTF
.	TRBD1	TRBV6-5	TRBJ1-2	TGTGCCAGCAGCCCCGACAGGGAGGTTGGTCGCTACACCTTC	CASSPDREVGRYTF
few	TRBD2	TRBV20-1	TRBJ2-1	TGCAGTGCTACCAGTGGGCTAGCGGGGACCAATGAGCAGTTCTTC	CSATSGLAGTNEQFF
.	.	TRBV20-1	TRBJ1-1	TGCAGTGCTGCGACAGGACCCCACACTGAAGCTTTCTTT	CSAATGPHTEAFF
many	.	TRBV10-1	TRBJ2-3	TGCGCCAGCAGGAGGACTCCCACAGATACGCAGTATTTT	CASRRTPTDTQYF
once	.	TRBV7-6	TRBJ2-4	TGTGCCAGCAGCTTAGCGGAGACGGATCCTAGGAAGGAGAACATTCAGTACTTC	CASSLAETDPRKENIQYF
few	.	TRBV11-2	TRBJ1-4	TGTGCCAGCAGCTCCCAGGGAGTCCCTAATGAAAAACTGTTTTTT	CASSSQGVPNEKLFF
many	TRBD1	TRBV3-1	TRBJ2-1	TGTGCCAGCAGTTACGCCGGGACAGGGAATTCTCCCCACAATGAGCAGTTCTTC	CASSYAGTGNSPHNEQFF
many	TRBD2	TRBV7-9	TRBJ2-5	TGTGCCAGCAGTCCCCTACCGGGACTAGCGGGGGAATTAGAGACCCAGTACTTC	CASSPLPGLAGELETQYF
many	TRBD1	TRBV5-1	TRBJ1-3	TGCGCCAGCAGCTTGACAGGGGAAGCTTCTGGAAACACCATATATTTT	CASSLTGEASGNTIYF
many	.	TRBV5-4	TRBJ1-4	TGTGCCAGCAGCTTGTGGAATGAAAAACTGTTTTTT	CASSLWNEKLFF